This passage covers 32 T cell receptor beta chains from one sample sequenced in a study of blood T cell repertoires in COVID-19. The protocol was immunoSEQ multiplex PCR, while the TCRdb copy is restricted to in-frame clones and leaves out a portion. The sample consists of 300,000 to 350,000 clones, 87% of them appearing once. Sample: peripheral blood. These receptor sequences come from a man between 25 and 39 years old with COVID-19, enrolled during active disease.

This chain uses TRBV27 with TRBJ2-7; 9 bases fit TRBD2. With 3 bases clipped from V and 6 bases from J, the junction kept 6 bases outside the gene matches. This CDR3 spans 14 amino acids. Germline V lookup: CDR1 MNHEY, CDR2 SMNVEV (reference sequence). The CDR3 sequence is CASSLGGRAFEQYF. For the CDR3, the DNA is TGTGCCAGCAGTTTGGGCGGGAGGGCCTTCGAGCAGTACTTC.

This clone was detected only once. The chain recombines TRBV5-1 with TRBJ1-1; D gene uncertain. The CDR3 is 13 residues long. Per the germline V gene, CDR1 is SGHRS and CDR2 is YFSETQ. Trimming pared 2 bases from V and 1 base from J, leaving 6 bases between. Here the CDR3 DNA reads TGCGCCAGCAGCTTACTTGAGAACACTGAAGCTTTCTTT. Translated, it gives CASSLLENTEAFF.

The V call is TRBV5-5, the J call TRBJ1-6; D gene uncertain. Germline-derived CDR1 and CDR2 are SGHKS and YYEKEE (reference sequence). V was trimmed by 0 bases and J by 5 bases, leaving 6 bases between them. The CDR3 loop spans 14 amino acids. In DNA, the CDR3 is TGTGCCAGCAGCTTGGGTACAAATAATTCACCCCTCCACTTT. It encodes CASSLGTNNSPLHF.

The rearrangement joins TRBV28 to TRBJ1-2, with TRBD1 matching over 7 bases. CDR3 length: 14 residues. V lost 3 bases and J lost 8; bases outside the gene matches: 9. CDR1 MDHEN and CDR2 SYDVKM come from the germline V gene. CDR3 nucleotides: TGTGCCAGCAGTTTCATAGGGGGCGCTGGGGGCTACACCTTC. It translates to CASSFIGGAGGYTF.

V gene TRBV28 combines with J gene TRBJ1-3; the match to TRBD1 covers 7 bases. Per germline, CDR1 MDHEN and CDR2 SYDVKM. V gave up 5 bases and J gave up 0 bases; unmatched junction bases: 10. The CDR3 spans 17 residues. The chain's CDR3 is CASSLTGVPSSGNTIYF. CDR3 nucleotides: TGTGCCAGCAGTCTTACAGGGGTGCCTAGCTCTGGAAACACCATATATTTT.

The chain has TRBV10-3 and TRBJ1-1, with 8 bases identical to TRBD1. Germline CDR1 reads ENHRY; CDR2 reads SYGVKD. The CDR3 sequence is 15 residues long. V lost 6 bases and J lost 3; bases outside the gene matches: 9. CDR3 nucleotide sequence: TGTGCCATCAGCGCGACGGACAGGGTCGACACTGAAGCTTTCTTT. Translation: CAISATDRVDTEAFF.

The V call is TRBV12-3 or TRBV12-4, the J call TRBJ2-5, with D tentatively TRBD2 (5 bases). The CDR3 is 11 residues long. Trimming stripped 4 bases from V and 5 bases from J, with 5 bases between. The CDR3 loop is CASSSGETQYF. The CDR3 DNA follows: TGTGCCAGCAGTTCGGGGGAGACCCAGTACTTC.

The rearrangement joins TRBV6-5 to TRBJ1-5; TRBD1 matches at 11 bases. The length of the CDR3 is 15 residues. V lost 6 bases, J lost 4 bases, and 5 bases stayed unmatched. From germline, CDR1 is MNHEY and CDR2 SVGAGI. The CDR3, as DNA: TGTGCCAGCAGACCTGGGACAGGGGGAAATCAGCCCCAGCATTTT. Translated, it gives CASRPGTGGNQPQHF.

The chain has TRBV7-3 and TRBJ1-1; no clear D gene. V lost 2 bases and J 1 base, leaving 5 bases between the germline ends. CDR1 SGHTA and CDR2 FQGTGA come from the germline V gene. The CDR3 has 13 amino acids. In nucleotides, the CDR3 is TGTGCCAGCAGCTTAGTCGGGAACACTGAAGCTTTCTTT. It encodes CASSLVGNTEAFF.

This CDR3 reads CAQPSGFSYNEQFF. The CDR3 nucleotides are TGCGCTCAACCTAGCGGCTTCTCCTACAATGAGCAGTTCTTC. The rearrangement links TRBV29-1 to TRBJ2-1; 7 nucleotides align to TRBD2. CDR1 is SQVTM and CDR2 is ANQGSEA in the germline V gene. The CDR3 totals 14 residues.

The CDR3 DNA reads as TGTGCCAGTAGTCCTCCAGGGACAGGGGGCACTGAAGCTTTCTTT. This translates into CASSPPGTGGTEAFF. The V and J genes are TRBV19 and TRBJ1-1; 11 positions match TRBD1. This CDR3 contains 15 residues. V was clipped by 5 bases and J by 4 bases; unmatched bases: 6. Germline CDR1 LNHDA, CDR2 SQIVND (reference sequence).

This sequence joins TRBV15 and TRBJ2-4; 7 bases line up with TRBD1. This CDR3 is built from 16 residues. The trim removed 0 bases at V and 7 bases at J, leaving 9 bases unmatched. CDR1 and CDR2 (germline): LNHNV, YYDKDF (reference sequence). As DNA, the CDR3 is TGTGCCACCAGCAGAGATGCCCTGACAGGGATGAACATTCAGTACTTC. Protein: CATSRDALTGMNIQYF.

The chain's CDR3 is CASMQGGSGNTIYF. The DNA of the CDR3 is TGCGCCAGCATGCAGGGCGGATCTGGAAACACCATATATTTT. V is TRBV5-1 and J is TRBJ1-3; D is perhaps TRBD1 (5 bases). Per the germline V gene, CDR1 is SGHRS and CDR2 is YFSETQ. V dropped 6 bases and J dropped 1 base, with 11 bases sitting between them. This CDR3 contains 14 residues.

The V call is TRBV10-1, the J call TRBJ2-7, with TRBD1 matching over 8 bases. Germline lookup yields CDR1 WNHNN and CDR2 SYGVQD (reference sequence). V was clipped by 0 bases and J by 1 base; unmatched bases: 8. The CDR3 runs to 17 residues. CDR3 region: CASSESNRGKISYEQYF. DNA for the CDR3: TGCGCCAGCAGTGAGTCGAACAGGGGGAAAATTTCCTACGAGCAGTACTTC.

V usage is TRBV4-3 and J usage is TRBJ1-4; maybe TRBD1 (6 bases). Looked up from germline, CDR1 is LGHNA and CDR2 is YSLEER. CDR3 length: 15 amino acids. V lost 0 bases and J lost 4, with 9 bases in between. The CDR3 DNA sequence: TGCGCCAGCAGCCAAGATCGACAGGTTAATGAAAAACTGTTTTTT. Translated, it gives CASSQDRQVNEKLFF.

The rearrangement links TRBV10-1 to TRBJ1-5; no reliable D call. This CDR3 comprises 13 residues. In germline, CDR1 is WNHNN, CDR2 SYGVQD (reference sequence). Trimming took 6 bases from V and 4 from J, leaving 10 bases between them. CDR3 coding DNA: TGCGCCAGCAGGAAGAGAGAAAATCAGCCCCAGCATTTT. Protein product: CASRKRENQPQHF.

This clone appeared a few times. The rearrangement links TRBV29-1 to TRBJ2-2, with 10 bases fitting TRBD1. In germline, CDR1 is SQVTM, CDR2 ANQGSEA. V trimming: 7 bases; J trimming: 6 bases; junction bases outside the gene matches: 8. The CDR3 loop spans 14 amino acids. CDR3 DNA: TGCAGCGCCCGACCCGGGACAGGGGCCGGGGAGCTGTTTTTT. It is translated as CSARPGTGAGELFF.

V and J are TRBV19 and TRBJ2-5; no definite D call. V shed 3 bases and J shed 2 bases, with 10 bases lying between them. Germline CDR1 LNHDA, CDR2 SQIVND (reference sequence). The CDR3 consists of 14 residues. CDR3 bases: TGTGCCAGTAGTATGTCCGGTTCTCAAGAGACCCAGTACTTC. It yields the protein CASSMSGSQETQYF.

The chain combines TRBV7-2 with TRBJ2-3, with a tentative D call TRBD2 (7 bases). Trimming stripped 3 bases from V and 5 bases from J, with 15 bases between. This CDR3 contains 15 residues. The germline CDR1 and CDR2 sequences are SGHTA and FQGNSA. The CDR3 is CASSFGGGAGDTQYF. The DNA for the CDR3 is TGTGCCAGCAGCTTTGGAGGGGGGGCAGGAGATACGCAGTATTTT.

The rearrangement uses TRBV9 and TRBJ1-3; possible D gene TRBD1, 5 bases. This CDR3 is 16 amino acids long. Germline CDR1 is SGDLS and CDR2 is YYNGEE. Trimming left V 0 bases short and J 4 bases short, with 14 bases between. This CDR3 is CASSVATGESGNTIYF. Here the CDR3 DNA reads TGTGCCAGCAGCGTAGCTACAGGAGAATCCGGAAACACCATATATTTT.

The chain carries TRBV7-2 and TRBJ2-3; 10 bases line up with TRBD2. The V gene end was trimmed by 4 bases and the J gene end by 2 bases; junction bases not matched to a gene: 6. In germline, CDR1 is SGHTA, CDR2 FQGNSA. This CDR3 region has 16 residues. The DNA of the CDR3 is TGTGCCAGCAGCTCGGGACTAGCGAGGACCACAGATACGCAGTATTTT. This translates into CASSSGLARTTDTQYF. Full variable domain (outside the CDR3, taken from reference TRBV7-2 and TRBJ2-3): GAGVSQSPSNKVTEKGKDVELRCDPISGHTALYWYRQSLGQGLEFLIYFQGNSAPDKSGLPSDRFSAERTGGSVSTLTIQRTQQEDSAVYLCASSSGLARTTDTQYFGPGTRLTVL.

The chain recombines TRBV6-4 with TRBJ1-1; a weak D match, TRBD1 (6 bases). The V gene lost 4 bases and the J gene lost 4 bases, with 10 bases spanning the gap. This CDR3 has 13 amino acids. Germline CDR1 reads MRHNA; CDR2 reads SNTAGT. In DNA, the CDR3 is TGTGCCAGCAGTGCGAAAGGGGGCACTGAAGCTTTCTTT. As protein: CASSAKGGTEAFF.

The CDR3 loop reads CASSGPYYRDYHSYNEQFF. CDR3 bases: TGTGCCAGCAGTGGACCCTACTACCGGGACTACCACTCCTACAATGAGCAGTTCTTC. The rearrangement links TRBV2 to TRBJ2-1; 7 bases fit TRBD2. This CDR3 is built from 19 residues. Germline V CDR1 and CDR2: SNHLY, FYNNEI. Trimming cost V 4 bases and J 0 bases; bases outside gene matches: 15.

Details on this clone: Other nucleotide sequences from this sample produce the same CDR3. The CDR3, as DNA: TGTGCCAGCAGCGTTAGCCGGGACAGGGGGAACACTGAAGCTTTCTTT. Translating it yields CASSVSRDRGNTEAFF. This sequence joins TRBV9 and TRBJ1-1; the match to TRBD1 covers 10 bases. J gave up 1 base and V 2 bases, and 5 bases lay outside the gene matches. This CDR3 contains 16 residues. Looked up from germline, CDR1 is SGDLS and CDR2 is YYNGEE.

This chain joins TRBV5-8 and TRBJ1-2, with D maybe TRBD1 (6 bases). Looked up from germline, CDR1 is SGHTS and CDR2 is YDEGEE. The CDR3 totals 16 residues. The V gene lost 4 bases and the J gene lost 4 bases, with 20 bases spanning the gap. The CDR3 DNA sequence: TGTGCCAGCAGCCCTGGGGGGGCAGGGTCGACCTATGGCTACACCTTC. It codes for CASSPGGAGSTYGYTF.

This clone was observed a handful of times. Sequence at one end of the junction differs from germline and may be a read error. This chain joins TRBV27 and TRBJ2-7; D is possibly TRBD1 (5 bases). In germline, CDR1 is MNHEY, CDR2 SMNVEV (reference sequence). This CDR3 is 13 amino acids long. CDR3 nucleotide sequence: TGTGCTAGCAGGCAGGGTAAGGCCTACGAGCAGTACTTC. The encoded protein is CASRQGKAYEQYF.

The chain links TRBV4-2 to TRBJ2-1, with D perhaps TRBD2 (5 bases). The CDR3 is 16 residues long. Trimming took off 1 base at V and 10 bases at J, with 20 bases between the two ends. Germline values: CDR1 LGHNA, CDR2 YNFKEQ. CDR3 amino acids: CASSQVGWETKVEQFF. The CDR3 DNA reads as TGTGCCAGCAGCCAAGTGGGGTGGGAGACCAAGGTAGAGCAGTTCTTC.

The CDR3 nucleotides read TGTGCCAGCAGTGACATGGGACTAGCCTCCTACAATGAGCAGTTCTTC. This sequence encodes CASSDMGLASYNEQFF. V usage is TRBV6-4 and J usage is TRBJ2-1; 9 bases fit TRBD2. Germline V CDR1 and CDR2: MRHNA, SNTAGT. The J segment lost 0 bases and the V segment lost 2 bases, leaving 2 bases of the junction unmatched. This CDR3 region has 16 residues.

The CDR3 reads CASSRTSGGQDTQYF. CDR3 coding DNA: TGTGCCAGCAGCCGGACTAGCGGGGGGCAAGATACGCAGTATTTT. The J gene is TRBJ2-3, the V gene TRBV2; 14 positions match TRBD2. The V and J ends lost 6 bases and 5 bases, in that order; junction bases with no gene match: 4. The germline V gene has CDR1 SNHLY and CDR2 FYNNEI. This CDR3 contains 15 residues.

V gene TRBV13 combines with J gene TRBJ2-3, with 8 bases aligning to TRBD2. The CDR3 is made up of 17 amino acids. Germline CDR1 reads PRHDT; CDR2 reads FYEKMQ (reference sequence). Trimming at V came to 4 bases and at J to 4 bases, leaving 13 bases not matched to a gene. In DNA, the CDR3 is TGTGCCAGCAGCTCACTAGCGGCAGCGCGGGGGGCAGATACGCAGTATTTT. Its protein product is CASSSLAAARGADTQYF.

This clone was counted once. The CDR3, as DNA: TGTGCCAGCAGTGAGGAGGGGAGCAATCAGCCCCAGCATTTT. Its translation: CASSEEGSNQPQHF. V usage is TRBV2 and J usage is TRBJ1-5, with D possibly TRBD1 on 5 matching bases. V lost 3 bases and J 1 base, leaving 7 bases between the germline ends. The V gene's germline CDR1 is SNHLY and CDR2 FYNNEI. The CDR3 is 14 amino acids. The variable domain in full, completed from reference TRBV2 and TRBJ1-5, reads EPEVTQTPSHQVTQMGQEVILRCVPISNHLYFYWYRQILGQKVEFLVSFYNNEISEKSEIFDDQFSVERPDGSNFTLKIRSTKLEDSAMYFCASSEEGSNQPQHFGDGTRLSIL.

The V gene is TRBV6-2 or TRBV6-3, the J gene TRBJ1-1; D might be TRBD1 (5 bases). The germline V and J ends were trimmed by 5 bases and 1 base, with 20 bases remaining between them. The CDR3 length is 17 residues. The germline V gene has CDR1 MNHEY and CDR2 SVGEGT. For the CDR3, the DNA is TGTGCCAGCAGTCAACCCCCATGGGGCGCCTGGAACACTGAAGCTTTCTTT. Translation: CASSQPPWGAWNTEAFF.